These 11 T cell receptor beta chains were sequenced from one sample in a study of T cell responses to AZD1222 COVID-19 vaccine. TCRdb keeps only in-frame clones here, not all; method: immunoSEQ multiplex PCR. The repertoire holds around 76,000 clones, with around 83% as singletons. Sequencing was performed on peripheral blood, taken on day 0 of AZD1222 vaccination. These receptors came from an adult in good health.

The chain employs TRBV11-2 and TRBJ2-7; the match to TRBD1 covers 8 bases. The germline V gene has CDR1 SGHAT and CDR2 FQNNGV. The trim removed 1 base at V and 7 bases at J, leaving 6 bases unmatched. The CDR3 consists of 14 residues. The DNA for the CDR3 is TGTGCCAGCAGCTTAGTTCGGACAGGGCAAGAGCAGTACTTC. This gives the protein CASSLVRTGQEQYF. The full variable domain, completed using reference TRBV11-2 and TRBJ2-7, is EAGVAQSPRYKIIEKRQSVAFWCNPISGHATLYWYQQILGQGPKLLIQFQNNGVVDDSQLPKDRFSAERLKGVDSTLKIQPAKLEDSAVYLCASSLVRTGQEQYFGPGTRLTVT.

This chain connects TRBV15 to TRBJ1-5; D is undetermined. Trimming took off 1 base at V and 3 bases at J, with 10 bases between the two ends. Germline CDR1 LNHNV, CDR2 YYDKDF (reference sequence). The CDR3 contains 15 residues. CDR3 region: CATSRGGTVNQPQHF. In DNA, the CDR3 is TGTGCCACCAGCAGAGGAGGAACAGTCAATCAGCCCCAGCATTTT. Combining the CDR3 with reference TRBV15 and TRBJ1-5 gives the whole variable domain DAMVIQNPRYQVTQFGKPVTLSCSQTLNHNVMYWYQQKSSQAPKLLFHYYDKDFNNEADTPDNFQSRRPNTSFCFLDIRSPGLGDTAMYLCATSRGGTVNQPQHFGDGTRLSIL.

For the CDR3, the DNA is TGCGCCAGCAGCCCTAACCCTGCAGATACGCAGTATTTT. This gives the protein CASSPNPADTQYF. This chain joins TRBV5-1 and TRBJ2-3, with no clear D. The CDR3 is made up of 13 amino acids. From germline, CDR1 is SGHRS and CDR2 YFSETQ. V shed 4 bases and J shed 4 bases, with 10 bases lying between them.

The chain's CDR3 is CASRLLWAEAFF. The CDR3 DNA follows: TGTGCCAGCAGACTTTTGTGGGCTGAAGCTTTCTTT. V gene TRBV6-5 combines with J gene TRBJ1-1; D remains unclear. V was shortened by 6 bases and J by 6 bases, with 11 bases between the two germline ends. Per germline, CDR1 MNHEY and CDR2 SVGAGI. The CDR3 runs 12 residues.

The chain combines TRBV2 with TRBJ2-5, with no clear D. V was trimmed by 1 base and J by 4 bases, leaving 13 bases between them. This CDR3 spans 15 amino acids. Germline CDR1 and CDR2: SNHLY and FYNNEI. The chain's CDR3 is CASSEVPRRSETQYF. The CDR3 DNA reads as TGTGCCAGCAGTGAAGTCCCTCGAAGGTCAGAGACCCAGTACTTC.

In its sample, this clone was seen once. V is TRBV7-2 and J is TRBJ2-2; no clear D. The CDR3 contains 14 residues. V lost 1 base and J 8 bases, leaving 11 bases between the germline ends. Germline CDR1 is SGHTA and CDR2 is FQGNSA. The CDR3 region has the DNA TGTGCCAGCAGCTTAGGAGGTTTTAGTGGGGAGCTGTTTTTT. It encodes CASSLGGFSGELFF. The full variable domain, completed using reference TRBV7-2 and TRBJ2-2, is GAGVSQSPSNKVTEKGKDVELRCDPISGHTALYWYRQSLGQGLEFLIYFQGNSAPDKSGLPSDRFSAERTGGSVSTLTIQRTQQEDSAVYLCASSLGGFSGELFFGEGSRLTVL.

This clone occurred once. This chain joins TRBV29-1 and TRBJ2-3, with 16 bases that match TRBD2. The V gene end was trimmed by 6 bases and the J gene end by 3 bases; junction bases not matched to a gene: 0. The germline V gene encodes CDR1 SQVTM and CDR2 ANQGSEA. This CDR3 is built from 14 residues. CDR3 sequence (DNA): TGCAGCGTGGGACTAGCGGGGGGGACAGATACGCAGTATTTT. Its protein product is CSVGLAGGTDTQYF.

V usage is TRBV5-5 and J usage is TRBJ1-6; 10 nucleotides align to TRBD1. CDR1 and CDR2 (germline): SGHKS, YYEKEE (reference sequence). This CDR3 is 15 amino acids long. The trim removed 5 bases at V and 8 bases at J, leaving 7 bases unmatched. The DNA of the CDR3 is TGTGCCAGCAGGCTGGGGACAGGGGTCGATTCACCCCTCCACTTT. This codes for CASRLGTGVDSPLHF.

This clone has a single count. This chain uses TRBV5-5 with TRBJ2-7, with D perhaps TRBD2 (6 bases). V was trimmed by 2 bases and J by 5 bases, leaving 14 bases between them. Germline V gene data show CDR1 as SGHKS and CDR2 as YYEKEE (reference sequence). The CDR3 loop spans 14 amino acids. The CDR3 reads CASSFQGSGHEQYF. CDR3 DNA: TGTGCCAGCAGCTTTCAAGGGAGCGGGCACGAGCAGTACTTC.

The chain combines TRBV28 with TRBJ1-2; TRBD1 aligns across 7 bases. Losses at the gene ends were 8 bases for V and 4 bases for J; bases not matched to a gene: 7. Germline values: CDR1 MDHEN, CDR2 SYDVKM. This CDR3 has 13 amino acids. The CDR3 DNA reads as TGTGCCAGCGGTGGACAGGCTCCCTATGGCTACACCTTC. It yields the protein CASGGQAPYGYTF.

The rearrangement joins TRBV19 to TRBJ1-4, with 9 bases that match TRBD1. CDR3 size: 16 residues. J gave up 7 bases and V 2 bases, and 8 bases lay outside the gene matches. CDR1 LNHDA and CDR2 SQIVND come from the germline V gene (reference sequence). The CDR3 spells CASSIFPGTGIEKLFF. For the CDR3, the DNA is TGTGCCAGTAGTATATTCCCCGGGACAGGGATTGAAAAACTGTTTTTT.